This T cell receptor (beta chain) originates from a study of T cell changes during pregnancy in multiple sclerosis. Assay: immunoSEQ multiplex PCR; the TCRdb copy retains only in-frame clones and omits some. This table holds about 41,000 clones, around nine tenths found once. Germline CDR1 MNHEY, CDR2 SVGAGI. After removal of 2 bases from V and 3 bases from J, the junction contained 0 bases not matched to a gene. The CDR3 totals 16 residues. The clonotype comes from a female donor with multiple sclerosis, enrolled in a pregnancy study. The specimen was CD8+ T cells from peripheral blood mononuclear cells, collected in the third trimester of pregnancy. This chain joins TRBV6-5 and TRBJ2-3; 15 bases map to TRBD2. The CDR3: CASSYGLAGGTDTQYF. Here the CDR3 DNA reads TGTGCCAGCAGTTACGGACTAGCGGGAGGGACAGATACGCAGTATTTT.